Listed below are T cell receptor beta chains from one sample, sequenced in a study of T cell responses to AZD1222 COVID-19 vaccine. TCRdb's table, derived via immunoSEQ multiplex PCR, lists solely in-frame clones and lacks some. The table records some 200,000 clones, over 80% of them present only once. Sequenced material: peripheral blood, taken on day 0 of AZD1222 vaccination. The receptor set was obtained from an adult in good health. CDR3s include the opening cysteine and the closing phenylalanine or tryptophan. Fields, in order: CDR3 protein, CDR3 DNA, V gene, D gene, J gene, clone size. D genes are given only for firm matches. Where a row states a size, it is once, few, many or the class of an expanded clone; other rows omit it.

CDR3: CASSQEAGDYNEQFF
DNA: TGTGCCAGCAGCCAAGAAGCGGGGGATTACAATGAGCAGTTCTTC
V: TRBV3-1/TRBV3-2
D: TRBD2
J: TRBJ2-1
size: NA

CDR3: CATSDLFGMSYEQYF
DNA: TGTGCCACCAGTGATTTGTTCGGGATGTCCTACGAGCAGTACTTC
V: TRBV24-1
D: NA
J: TRBJ2-7
size: NA

CDR3: CASSPYRSYEQYF
DNA: TGTGCCAGCAGCCCGTACAGGTCCTACGAGCAGTACTTC
V: TRBV6-5
D: NA
J: TRBJ2-7
size: NA

CDR3: CASSLGGINEKLFF
DNA: TGTGCCAGCAGCTTAGGAGGGATTAATGAAAAACTGTTTTTT
V: TRBV11-2
D: NA
J: TRBJ1-4
size: NA

CDR3: CASSYSGGASNQPQHF
DNA: TGTGCCAGCAGTTACTCAGGGGGGGCTAGCAATCAGCCCCAGCATTTT
V: TRBV6-5
D: NA
J: TRBJ1-5
size: NA

CDR3: CASSRDRGNQPQHF
DNA: TGTGCCAGCAGCCGGGACAGGGGCAATCAGCCCCAGCATTTT
V: TRBV5-6
D: TRBD1
J: TRBJ1-5
size: NA

CDR3: CASSPLDRGDTGELFF
DNA: TGTGCCAGCAGTCCACTCGACAGGGGCGACACCGGGGAGCTGTTTTTT
V: TRBV6-6
D: TRBD1
J: TRBJ2-2
size: NA

CDR3: CATSDFSGGEAFF
DNA: TGTGCCACCAGTGATTTCTCAGGGGGTGAAGCTTTCTTT
V: TRBV24-1
D: TRBD1
J: TRBJ1-1
size: NA

CDR3: CASSYGGNTGELFF
DNA: TGTGCCAGCAGTTACGGGGGGAACACCGGGGAGCTGTTTTTT
V: TRBV6-5
D: NA
J: TRBJ2-2
size: NA

CDR3: CSPGKLREQYF
DNA: TGCAGCCCGGGGAAGTTACGCGAGCAGTACTTC
V: TRBV29-1
D: NA
J: TRBJ2-7
size: few

CDR3: CASSRDRDNYGYTF
DNA: TGTGCCAGCAGTCGGGACAGGGATAACTATGGCTACACCTTC
V: TRBV6-2/TRBV6-3
D: TRBD1
J: TRBJ1-2
size: NA

CDR3: CASSLGGTQETQYF
DNA: TGTGCCAGCAGTTTAGGGGGAACACAAGAGACCCAGTACTTC
V: TRBV3-1/TRBV3-2
D: NA
J: TRBJ2-5
size: NA

CDR3: CATGTGGYEQYF
DNA: TGCGCCACTGGGACAGGGGGCTACGAGCAGTACTTC
V: TRBV5-1
D: TRBD1
J: TRBJ2-7
size: NA

CDR3: CSAENQHGYTF
DNA: TGCAGTGCCGAAAATCAGCATGGCTACACCTTC
V: TRBV20-1
D: NA
J: TRBJ1-2
size: NA

CDR3: CASSLQRNTEAFF
DNA: TGTGCCAGCAGCCTCCAGAGAAACACTGAAGCTTTCTTT
V: TRBV5-5
D: NA
J: TRBJ1-1
size: NA

CDR3: CASSLSASSETQYF
DNA: TGCGCCAGCAGCTTGTCGGCTAGCAGCGAGACCCAGTACTTC
V: TRBV5-1
D: NA
J: TRBJ2-5
size: NA

CDR3: CASASGTDNQPQHF
DNA: TGTGCCAGCGCCTCCGGGACAGACAATCAGCCCCAGCATTTT
V: TRBV27
D: TRBD1
J: TRBJ1-5
size: NA

CDR3: CASSYSDSYQPQHF
DNA: TGTGCCAGCAGTTACTCGGACAGCTATCAGCCCCAGCATTTT
V: TRBV6-2/TRBV6-3
D: NA
J: TRBJ1-5
size: NA

CDR3: CASRSGGAFDTQYF
DNA: TGTGCCAGCAGGAGCGGGGGGGCGTTCGATACGCAGTATTTT
V: TRBV6-5
D: TRBD2
J: TRBJ2-3
size: NA

CDR3: CASSSAGPLSSEQFF
DNA: TGTGCCAGCAGTTCCGCCGGCCCATTAAGCAGTGAGCAGTTCTTC
V: TRBV6-5
D: NA
J: TRBJ2-1
size: NA

CDR3: CASRLRQGAGNTIYF
DNA: TGTGCCAGCAGGCTCAGACAGGGTGCTGGAAACACCATATATTTT
V: TRBV7-2
D: TRBD1
J: TRBJ1-3
size: once

CDR3: CASSQAVISNQPQHF
DNA: TGCGCCAGCAGCCAAGCGGTCATTAGCAATCAGCCCCAGCATTTT
V: TRBV4-1
D: NA
J: TRBJ1-5
size: NA

CDR3: CASRKGDLLRGYTF
DNA: TGTGCCAGCCGTAAGGGAGACCTATTACGGGGCTACACCTTC
V: TRBV6-6
D: NA
J: TRBJ1-2
size: NA

CDR3: CASSFRPGAYEQYF
DNA: TGCGCCAGCAGCTTCCGGCCCGGGGCCTACGAGCAGTACTTC
V: TRBV5-1
D: NA
J: TRBJ2-7
size: NA

CDR3: CAWSVTGGWRGYTF
DNA: TGTGCCTGGAGTGTAACAGGGGGCTGGAGGGGCTACACCTTC
V: TRBV30
D: TRBD1
J: TRBJ1-2
size: NA

CDR3: CASSPDRASNTGELFF
DNA: TGTGCCAGCAGCCCAGACAGGGCAAGTAACACCGGGGAGCTGTTTTTT
V: TRBV2
D: TRBD1
J: TRBJ2-2
size: NA

CDR3: CASSLMNRGDSPLHF
DNA: TGTGCCAGCAGCCTTATGAACAGGGGGGATTCCCCCCTCCACTTT
V: TRBV9
D: TRBD1
J: TRBJ1-6
size: NA

CDR3: CATSEGQGATDTQYF
DNA: TGTGCCACCAGCGAGGGTCAGGGGGCAACGGATACGCAGTATTTT
V: TRBV15
D: TRBD1
J: TRBJ2-3
size: few

CDR3: CASSFGTKNSPLHF
DNA: TGTGCCAGCAGTTTTGGGACTAAAAATTCACCCCTCCACTTT
V: TRBV28
D: NA
J: TRBJ1-6
size: NA

CDR3: CASSLDWGVTDTQYF
DNA: TGTGCCAGCAGCTTGGATTGGGGGGTCACAGATACGCAGTATTTT
V: TRBV5-5
D: NA
J: TRBJ2-3
size: NA

CDR3: CASSERGRGEKLFF
DNA: TGTGCCAGCAGTGAGAGGGGGCGCGGGGAAAAACTGTTTTTT
V: TRBV2
D: TRBD1
J: TRBJ1-4
size: NA

CDR3: CASSYPERRGYTF
DNA: TGTGCCAGCAGTTACCCCGAAAGACGTGGCTACACCTTC
V: TRBV6-2/TRBV6-3
D: NA
J: TRBJ1-2
size: NA

CDR3: CASSQRGRANNSPLHF
DNA: TGCGCCAGCAGTCAAAGGGGGAGGGCTAATAATTCACCCCTCCACTTT
V: TRBV23-1
D: NA
J: TRBJ1-6
size: once

CDR3: CASSLVWRGGQETQYF
DNA: TGTGCCAGCAGCTTAGTTTGGCGGGGGGGCCAAGAGACCCAGTACTTC
V: TRBV7-2
D: TRBD2
J: TRBJ2-5
size: NA

CDR3: CASSPTSRGRGQYF
DNA: TGTGCCAGCAGCCCGACTTCTCGCGGGCGGGGGCAGTACTTC
V: TRBV3-1/TRBV3-2
D: NA
J: TRBJ2-7
size: few

CDR3: CASSSGQRQETQYF
DNA: TGTGCCAGCAGCTCCGGACAGAGACAAGAGACCCAGTACTTC
V: TRBV11-2
D: NA
J: TRBJ2-5
size: NA

CDR3: CAWTDDRAQETQYF
DNA: TGTGCCTGGACTGATGACAGGGCCCAAGAGACCCAGTACTTC
V: TRBV30
D: TRBD1
J: TRBJ2-5
size: NA

CDR3: CASSLSAGRGYGYTF
DNA: TGTGCCAGCAGCCTTTCGGCAGGCAGGGGCTATGGCTACACCTTC
V: TRBV3-1/TRBV3-2
D: NA
J: TRBJ1-2
size: NA

CDR3: CAISPTKGQGLREGYTF
DNA: TGTGCCATCAGTCCAACCAAGGGACAGGGTCTAAGGGAAGGCTACACCTTC
V: TRBV10-3
D: TRBD1
J: TRBJ1-2
size: once

CDR3: CASSPGGQDSQSSSYNEQFF
DNA: TGTGCCAGCAGCCCAGGTGGGCAGGATTCCCAAAGTAGCTCCTACAATGAGCAGTTCTTC
V: TRBV11-3
D: NA
J: TRBJ2-1
size: NA

CDR3: CASSAEVRGQPQHF
DNA: TGTGCCAGCAGCGCAGAGGTGAGAGGTCAGCCCCAGCATTTT
V: TRBV7-2
D: NA
J: TRBJ1-5
size: NA

CDR3: CASSSNSRQAEQYF
DNA: TGTGCCAGCAGCTCCAACTCCAGACAGGCAGAGCAGTACTTC
V: TRBV28
D: NA
J: TRBJ2-7
size: NA

CDR3: CASSPGRGGMNTEAFF
DNA: TGTGCCAGCTCACCAGGCCGGGGGGGAATGAACACTGAAGCTTTCTTT
V: TRBV18
D: NA
J: TRBJ1-1
size: NA

CDR3: CASSETAAYGYTF
DNA: TGTGCCAGCAGTGAAACGGCAGCTTATGGCTACACCTTC
V: TRBV2
D: NA
J: TRBJ1-2
size: NA

CDR3: CASSKYRDRVSYDEKLFF
DNA: TGTGCCAGCAGCAAATACCGAGACAGGGTTAGTTATGATGAAAAACTGTTTTTT
V: TRBV21-1
D: NA
J: TRBJ1-4
size: NA

CDR3: CASSYTGIQETQYF
DNA: TGTGCCAGCAGCTATACAGGTATACAAGAGACCCAGTACTTC
V: TRBV3-1/TRBV3-2
D: NA
J: TRBJ2-5
size: few

CDR3: CASSPDRPGPDTQYF
DNA: TGTGCCAGCAGTCCAGACAGGCCCGGGCCAGATACGCAGTATTTT
V: TRBV6-5
D: NA
J: TRBJ2-3
size: NA

CDR3: CASSLVTGITREKLFF
DNA: TGTGCCAGCAGCTTAGTGACAGGGATTACGCGGGAAAAACTGTTTTTT
V: TRBV7-9
D: TRBD1
J: TRBJ1-4
size: NA

CDR3: CASSGVGGPKETQYF
DNA: TGTGCCAGCAGTGGGGTGGGGGGGCCGAAAGAGACCCAGTACTTC
V: TRBV6-2/TRBV6-3
D: NA
J: TRBJ2-5
size: once

CDR3: CASSSRWEDGYTF
DNA: TGTGCCAGCAGCTCCCGTTGGGAAGATGGCTACACCTTC
V: TRBV7-9
D: NA
J: TRBJ1-2
size: NA

CDR3: CAWSVSVYGYTF
DNA: TGTGCCTGGAGTGTTTCTGTGTATGGCTACACCTTC
V: TRBV30
D: NA
J: TRBJ1-2
size: NA